This T cell receptor (beta chain) comes out of a study of cytomegalovirus exposure and HLA in healthy donors. Study conclusions and caveats: It was reported that the classifier diagnosed cytomegalovirus status with high specificity and sensitivity in both the original and validation cohorts.

Libraries were prepared by immunoSEQ multiplex PCR; TCRdb keeps only in-frame clonotypes and omits some of them. Of tens of thousands of clones detected, approximately 97% appear once; the ten largest clones hold about 1.5%. Germline lookup yields CDR1 MNHNS and CDR2 SASEGT. The CDR3 contains 13 residues. V was shortened by 3 bases and J by 3 bases, with 9 bases between the two germline ends. On this clone: Antigen: not known.

The genes are TRBV6-1 and TRBJ2-7; D is ambiguous. The specimen was PBMCs. The TCR was taken from a woman between 18 and 30 years old in good health and CMV-seropositive. For the CDR3, the DNA is TGTGCCAGCAGTGAGTTAACAATCTACGAGCAGTACTTC. Protein sequence: CASSELTIYEQYF.